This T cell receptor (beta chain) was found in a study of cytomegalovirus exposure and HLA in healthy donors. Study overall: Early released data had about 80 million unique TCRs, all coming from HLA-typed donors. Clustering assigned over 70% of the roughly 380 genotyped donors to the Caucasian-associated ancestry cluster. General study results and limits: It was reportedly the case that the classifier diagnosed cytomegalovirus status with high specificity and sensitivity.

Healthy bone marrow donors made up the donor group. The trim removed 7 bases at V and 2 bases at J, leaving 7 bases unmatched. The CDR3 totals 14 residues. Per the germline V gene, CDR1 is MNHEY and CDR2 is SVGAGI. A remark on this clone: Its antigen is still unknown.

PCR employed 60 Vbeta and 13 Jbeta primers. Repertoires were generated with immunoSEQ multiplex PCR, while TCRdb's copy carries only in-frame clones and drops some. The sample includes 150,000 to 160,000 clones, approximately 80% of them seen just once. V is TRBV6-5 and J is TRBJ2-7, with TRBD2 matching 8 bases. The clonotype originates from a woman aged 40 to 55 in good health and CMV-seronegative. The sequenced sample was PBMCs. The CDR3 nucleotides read TGTGCCAGCAAAACGGGGCGGGGGGCCTACGAGCAGTACTTC. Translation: CASKTGRGAYEQYF.